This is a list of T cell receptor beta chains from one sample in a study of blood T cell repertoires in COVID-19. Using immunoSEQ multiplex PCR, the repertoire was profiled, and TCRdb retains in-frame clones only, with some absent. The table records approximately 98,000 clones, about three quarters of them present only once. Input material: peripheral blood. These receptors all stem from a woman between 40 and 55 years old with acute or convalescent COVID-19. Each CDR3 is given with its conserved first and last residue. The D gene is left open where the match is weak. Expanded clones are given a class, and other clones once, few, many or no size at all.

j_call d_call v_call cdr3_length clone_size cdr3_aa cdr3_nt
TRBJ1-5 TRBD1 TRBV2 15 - CASKLTGQGNQPQHF TGTGCCAGCAAGCTGACGGGACAGGGCAATCAGCCCCAGCATTTT
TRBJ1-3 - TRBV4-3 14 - CASGELSSGNTIYF TGCGCCAGCGGTGAACTTTCCTCTGGAAACACCATATATTTT
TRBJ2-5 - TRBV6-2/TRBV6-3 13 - CASSLLVLETQYF TGTGCCAGCAGCCTACTGGTATTGGAGACCCAGTACTTC
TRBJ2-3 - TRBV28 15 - CASSARGRPTDTQYF TGTGCCAGCAGTGCTAGGGGCAGGCCCACAGATACGCAGTATTTT
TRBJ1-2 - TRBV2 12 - CASEVTLRGYTF TGTGCCAGCGAGGTGACCCTTCGGGGCTACACCTTC
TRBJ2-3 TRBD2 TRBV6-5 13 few CASKAGGLDTQYF TGTGCCAGCAAAGCGGGGGGGCTTGATACGCAGTATTTT
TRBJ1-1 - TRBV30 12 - CAWSVRGGEAFF TGTGCCTGGAGTGTACGAGGGGGTGAAGCTTTCTTT
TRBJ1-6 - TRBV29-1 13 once CSVVVGANSPLHF TGCAGCGTTGTGGTGGGGGCCAATTCACCCCTCCACTTT
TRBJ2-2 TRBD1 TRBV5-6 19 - CASSARDRASLFGTGELFF TGTGCCAGCAGCGCCCGGGACAGGGCCTCCTTATTCGGAACCGGGGAGCTGTTTTTT
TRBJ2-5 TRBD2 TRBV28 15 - CALSGRRAGGETQYF TGTGCCCTCAGTGGTCGCAGGGCGGGGGGAGAGACCCAGTACTTC
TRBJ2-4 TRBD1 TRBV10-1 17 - CASSEPDRAVAKNIQYF TGCGCCAGCAGTGAGCCCGACAGGGCGGTAGCCAAAAACATTCAGTACTTC
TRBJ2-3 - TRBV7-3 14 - CASSLGLKTDTQYF TGTGCCAGCAGCTTAGGACTAAAGACAGATACGCAGTATTTT
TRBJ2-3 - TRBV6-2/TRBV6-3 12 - CASSQTSDTQYF TGTGCCAGCAGCCAGACTTCAGATACGCAGTATTTT
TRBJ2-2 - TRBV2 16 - CASTSGRQTLTGELFF TGTGCCTCTACCAGTGGGCGACAGACCCTAACCGGGGAGCTGTTTTTT
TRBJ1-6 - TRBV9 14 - CASSVSGDFSPLHF TGTGCCAGCAGCGTATCGGGGGATTTTTCACCCCTCCACTTT
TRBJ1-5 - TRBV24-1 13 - CATQDSSNQPQHF TGTGCCACTCAGGACAGTAGCAATCAGCCCCAGCATTTT
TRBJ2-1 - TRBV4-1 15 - CASSQEWQSYNEQFF TGCGCCAGCAGCCAAGAATGGCAGTCCTACAATGAGCAGTTCTTC
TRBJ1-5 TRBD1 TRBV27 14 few CASSFTGGDQPQHF TGTGCCAGCAGTTTCACAGGGGGTGATCAGCCCCAGCATTTT
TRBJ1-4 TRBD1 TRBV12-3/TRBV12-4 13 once CASSSTQGGKLFF TGTGCCAGCAGCTCGACCCAGGGGGGAAAACTGTTTTTT
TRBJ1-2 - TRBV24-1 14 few CATSGQGSNYGYTF TGTGCCACCAGTGGCCAGGGAAGTAACTATGGCTACACCTTC
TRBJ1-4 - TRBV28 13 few CASSFRANEKLFF TGTGCCAGCAGTTTCCGGGCTAATGAAAAACTGTTTTTT
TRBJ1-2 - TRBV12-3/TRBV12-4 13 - CASSWSTAYGYTF TGTGCCAGCAGTTGGTCCACTGCCTATGGCTACACCTTC
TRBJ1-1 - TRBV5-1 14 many CASSLLQENTEAFF TGCGCCAGCAGCTTGTTACAGGAGAACACTGAAGCTTTCTTT
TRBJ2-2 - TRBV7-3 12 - CASSYPNGELFF TGTGCCAGCAGCTACCCTAACGGGGAGCTGTTTTTT
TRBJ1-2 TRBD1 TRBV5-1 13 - CASSYQGDDGYTF TGCGCCAGCAGCTACCAGGGGGATGATGGCTACACCTTC
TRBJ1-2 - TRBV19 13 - CASSIPADGLTTF TGTGCCAGTAGTATACCGGCGGATGGCCTGACCACCTTC
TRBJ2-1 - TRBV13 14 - CASSLYPTVNEQFF TGTGCCAGCAGCTTATACCCGACAGTCAATGAGCAGTTCTTC
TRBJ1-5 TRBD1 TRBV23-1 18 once CASTTSPPTGDSNQPQHF TGCGCCAGCACCACCAGCCCCCCGACAGGGGATAGCAATCAGCCCCAGCATTTT
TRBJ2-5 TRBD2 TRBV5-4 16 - CASSLGEGRYQETQYF TGTGCCAGCAGCCTAGGGGAGGGCCGGTACCAAGAGACCCAGTACTTC
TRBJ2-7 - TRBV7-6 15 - CASSLSFGPGYEQYF TGTGCCAGCAGCTTAAGCTTCGGTCCAGGCTACGAGCAGTACTTC
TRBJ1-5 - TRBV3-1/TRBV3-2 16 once CASSPGPEGSNQPQHF TGTGCCAGCAGCCCCGGACCAGAGGGTAGCAATCAGCCCCAGCATTTT
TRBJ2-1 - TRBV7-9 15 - CASSSPRDRLNEQFF TGTGCCAGCAGCTCACCTCGCGACAGGCTTAATGAGCAGTTCTTC
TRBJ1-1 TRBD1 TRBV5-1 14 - CASSSLTGDTEAFF TGCGCCAGCAGCTCGTTGACAGGGGACACTGAAGCTTTCTTT
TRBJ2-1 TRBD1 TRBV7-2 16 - CASSSTGGLSYNEQFF TGTGCCAGCAGCTCAACAGGGGGATTGTCCTACAATGAGCAGTTCTTC
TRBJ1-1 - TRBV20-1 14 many CSASAGGTNTEAFF TGCAGTGCTAGTGCGGGTGGGACAAACACTGAAGCTTTCTTT
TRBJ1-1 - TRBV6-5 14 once CASSYSSSAAEAFF TGTGCCAGCAGTTACTCGAGTAGCGCGGCTGAAGCTTTCTTT
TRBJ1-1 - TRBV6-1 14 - CASSEAKVATEAFF TGTGCCAGCAGTGAAGCGAAGGTAGCTACTGAAGCTTTCTTT
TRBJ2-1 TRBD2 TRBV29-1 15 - CSGQRSGGAYNEQFF TGCAGCGGCCAAAGGAGCGGGGGGGCCTACAATGAGCAGTTCTTC
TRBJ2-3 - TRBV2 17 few CASSEESAGAGTDTQYF TGTGCCAGCAGTGAGGAGAGTGCGGGGGCCGGAACAGATACGCAGTATTTT
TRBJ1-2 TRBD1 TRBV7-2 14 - CASSLRDRGYGYTF TGTGCCAGCAGCTTAAGGGACAGGGGCTATGGCTACACCTTC
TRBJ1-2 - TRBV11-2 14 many CASAPGHSNYGYTF TGTGCCAGCGCCCCAGGGCATTCTAACTATGGCTACACCTTC
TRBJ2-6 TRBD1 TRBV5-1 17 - CASSLRDRGAGANVLTF TGCGCCAGCAGCTTGAGGGACAGGGGAGCTGGGGCCAACGTCCTGACTTTC
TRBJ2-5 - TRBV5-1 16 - CASSRESGPPIETQYF TGCGCCAGCAGCAGGGAGTCCGGGCCGCCAATCGAGACCCAGTACTTC
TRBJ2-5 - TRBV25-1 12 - CASSVSQETQYF TGTGCCAGCAGTGTATCCCAAGAGACCCAGTACTTC
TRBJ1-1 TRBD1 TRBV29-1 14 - CSVVGTGFLTEAFF TGCAGCGTTGTAGGGACAGGGTTTTTGACTGAAGCTTTCTTT
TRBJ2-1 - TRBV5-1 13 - CASSSTDRSQQFF TGCGCCAGCAGCTCGACCGACAGGTCTCAGCAGTTCTTC
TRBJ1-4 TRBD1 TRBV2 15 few CASSEGTGLDEKLFF TGTGCCAGCAGTGAAGGGACAGGGTTAGATGAAAAACTGTTTTTT
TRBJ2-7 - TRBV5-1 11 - CASKQGYEQYF TGCGCCAGCAAACAGGGCTACGAGCAGTACTTC
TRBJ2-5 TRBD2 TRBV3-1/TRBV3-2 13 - CASSPGLVETQYF TGTGCCAGCAGCCCTGGACTAGTGGAGACCCAGTACTTC
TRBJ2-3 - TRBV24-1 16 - CATSGRTTQGTDTQYF TGTGCCACCAGTGGGAGGACTACCCAAGGCACAGATACGCAGTATTTT
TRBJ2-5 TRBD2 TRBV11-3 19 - CASSLGRTSGGGWQETQYF TGTGCCAGCAGCTTAGGAAGGACTAGCGGGGGAGGATGGCAAGAGACCCAGTACTTC
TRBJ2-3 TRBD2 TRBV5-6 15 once CASSPGGGATDTQYF TGTGCCAGCAGCCCCGGGGGAGGGGCGACAGATACGCAGTATTTT
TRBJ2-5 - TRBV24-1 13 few CATSDTYRATQYF TGTGCCACCAGTGATACTTACAGGGCGACCCAGTACTTC
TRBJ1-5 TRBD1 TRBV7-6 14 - CASSLGGTEKPQHF TGTGCCAGCAGCTTAGGTGGGACAGAGAAGCCCCAGCATTTT
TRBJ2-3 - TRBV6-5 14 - CASKVPGSTDTQYF TGTGCCAGCAAAGTTCCAGGGAGCACAGATACGCAGTATTTT
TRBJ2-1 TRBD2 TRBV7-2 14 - CASSLSGGHNEQFF TGTGCCAGCAGCCTGAGCGGGGGTCACAATGAGCAGTTCTTC